This T cell receptor (beta chain) was documented in a study of graft-versus-host responses after intestinal transplantation. Overall study context: Recipients across the board were started on anti-thymocyte globulin induction, then kept on tacrolimus and steroids for about 3 years. Findings and caveats of the study: Marrow from the recipient contained GvH clones, some of which had appeared first in ileum or blood.

Of note for this clone: The antigen remains unidentified.

Profiled with immunoSEQ multiplex PCR; TCRdb holds only in-frame clones, not every one. The sample carries about 40,000 clones, 85% to 95% recorded once. Germline CDR1 and CDR2: SGHTS and YDEGEE. CDR3 length equals 16 residues. V lost 0 bases and J lost 3, with 12 bases in between. The V call is TRBV5-8, the J call TRBJ2-2, with D possibly matching TRBD1 (6 bases). Sequencing used unstimulated CD8+ T cells sorted from spleen or lymph node cells, obtained before transplant. The clonotype comes from a human donor who was the organ donor for an intestinal transplant. The CDR3 DNA sequence: TGTGCCAGCAGCTTGGCCTGGACAGATTACACCGGGGAGCTGTTTTTT. This translates into CASSLAWTDYTGELFF.